This entry describes one T cell receptor (beta chain). The antigen it binds to is not known. The input lacks base qualities; no much larger clone sits a single base away. TCRbeta CDR3 regions were amplified from genomic DNA by means of the immunoSEQ Assay, a bias-controlled multiplex PCR. The original methods were these. Nucleated cell counts per sample were estimated from amplification of reference gene primers within the assay. Sequence reads were collapsed and filtered to measure the absolute abundance of every unique TCRbeta CDR3 rearrangement. For each sample, productive Simpson clonality was calculated by taking the square root of Simpson's diversity index across productive rearrangements. The clones in this table, taken by TCRdb from immuneACCESS, are in-frame only. Not every clone is retained; where verified, under half of the shortfall comes from an unresolved V gene, and the cause of the rest is unknown. The V and J calls and the clone size are those of that table, but D and trimming were determined from the DNA. The sample contains approximately 100,000 clones, roughly 92% of them found a single time. Of the sample, 5.7% is held by the ten largest clones.

The data were obtained in a study of blood T cell repertoires in COVID-19 (dated by TCRdb to 2018 to 2021). For the wider study: The collaborator samples originated in the United States, Italy and Spain and spanned the acute and convalescent phases of COVID-19. The prospective study material was composed of cDNA or gDNA derived from T cells, B-cell-depleted T cells, or PBMCs. Deeply sampled blood TCRbeta repertoires from subjects exposed to, actively infected with, or recovered from COVID-19 were included in the dataset. A freely available public database, intended as a resource for researchers studying the immune response to SARS-CoV-2, is where the repertoires were released. The samples were drawn from the first 160 participants of the ongoing ImmuneRACE study and from 1,200 or so subjects provided by 6 global collaborators. The sample metadata nearly always contained a de-identified subject ID, COVID-19 status, age in years and sex. Where available, HLA class I and class II types were taken from metadata supplied by the sample provider and were not determined by assay-based typing. Study-wide findings and limitations: The amount of clinical and demographic metadata varied by source and participant and was provided uncurated.

Each collaborating institution followed its own protocols to collect whole blood in K2EDTA tubes. For TCRbeta analysis, collaborator samples were shipped as frozen whole blood, as isolated PBMCs, or as DNA extracted from either sample type. The CDR3 numbers 13 residues from cysteine through phenylalanine. Only the CDR3 DNA stays, 39 bases, in frame from base 1. From the germline V gene (reference sequence), CDR1 is SGHNT and CDR2 is YYREEE. Trimming at the junction amounts to 0 bases on V and 12 bases on J, and the germline ends lie 15 bases apart. The sequence links TRBV5-4 to TRBJ1-2; perhaps TRBD1 is the D gene, with 6 bases matching. This receptor was taken from a man aged 65-85 years with acute or convalescent COVID-19. Material for sequencing was peripheral blood. The CDR3 reads as follows: CASSLGPGGRHTF. At the DNA level, the sequence is TGTGCCAGCAGCTTGGGCCCGGGGGGCCGGCACACCTTC.